This entry describes one T cell receptor (beta chain). These data come from a study of control samples from healthy donors and cancer patients. Germline CDR1 SGHTA, CDR2 FQGTGA. This CDR3 is 18 amino acids long. Trimming took 5 bases from V and 2 from J; bases not matched to a gene: 8. The repertoire was sequenced with immunoSEQ multiplex PCR; TCRdb's copy has only in-frame clones and lacks some. The repertoire includes more than 110,000 clones, roughly 92% of them detected once, and 10% to 12% sits in the top ten. J is TRBJ2-6 and V is TRBV7-3; 11 nucleotides agree with TRBD1. Specimen: blood. This TCR was sampled from a man aged 25-45 years in good health. CDR3 in DNA: TGTGCCAGCAGCCCCCGGACAGGGGGCGATGCTGGGGCCAACGTCCTGACTTTC. This encodes CASSPRTGGDAGANVLTF. The whole variable domain, filled in from reference TRBV7-3 and TRBJ2-6, reads GAGVSQTPSNKVTEKGKYVELRCDPISGHTALYWYRQSLGQGPEFLIYFQGTGAADDSGLPNDRFFAVRPEGSVSTLKIQRTERGDSAVYLCASSPRTGGDAGANVLTFGAGSRLTVL.